The 18 T cell receptor beta chains below were found in one sample sequenced in a study of blood T cell repertoires in COVID-19. Profiling relied on immunoSEQ multiplex PCR, and the TCRdb table lists in-frame clones only, not all of them. The repertoire holds hundreds of thousands of clones, with approximately 90% as singletons. Specimen: peripheral blood. Every receptor here comes from a woman in her twenties or thirties with acute or convalescent COVID-19.

This clone was observed a few times. The rearrangement uses TRBV7-2 and TRBJ1-3, with 7 bases fitting TRBD1. Germline V CDR1 and CDR2: SGHTA, FQGNSA. This CDR3 comprises 17 residues. The ends lost 5 bases at V and 3 bases at J; junction bases unmatched: 13. The CDR3, as DNA: TGTGCCAGCAGCCAGACACAAACAGGGGACGTTGGAAACACCATATATTTT. This encodes CASSQTQTGDVGNTIYF.

The chain links TRBV30 to TRBJ2-2; TRBD1 might be the D (6 bases). CDR1 and CDR2 (germline): GTSNPN, SVGIG (reference sequence). There are 16 residues in the CDR3. Deletions cut 4 bases from V and 1 base from J, with 16 bases between. CDR3 nucleotide sequence: TGTGCCTGGAATGGGGGCCGGACCCTGAACACCGGGGAGCTGTTTTTT. This sequence encodes CAWNGGRTLNTGELFF. Looking up the rest from reference TRBV30 and TRBJ2-2 gives the full variable domain: SQTIHQWPATLVQPVGSPLSLECTVEGTSNPNLYWYRQAAGRGLQLLFYSVGIGQISSEVPQNLSASRPQDRQFILSSKKLLLSDSGFYLCAWNGGRTLNTGELFFGEGSRLTVL.

The J gene is TRBJ2-5, the V gene TRBV4-1; 16 bases line up with TRBD2. J was trimmed by 0 bases and V by 2 bases; bases with no gene match: 6. The CDR3 runs to 19 residues. Germline CDR1 is MGHRA and CDR2 is YSYEKL. The CDR3 coding sequence is TGCGCCAGCAGCCAAAAGGGACTAGCGGGGGGGCAATACCAAGAGACCCAGTACTTC. Translation gives CASSQKGLAGGQYQETQYF.

The chain carries TRBV7-2 and TRBJ2-5; TRBD2 agrees at 8 bases. Trimming took 3 bases from V and 3 from J; bases not matched to a gene: 3. Germline CDR1 is SGHTA and CDR2 is FQGNSA. The CDR3 totals 14 residues. The CDR3 loop reads CASSFSGAKETQYF. The CDR3 nucleotides read TGTGCCAGCAGCTTTAGCGGGGCTAAAGAGACCCAGTACTTC.

The rearrangement links TRBV7-9 to TRBJ1-2; the D is unclear. Trimming stripped 4 bases from V and 8 bases from J, with 17 bases between. This CDR3 is built from 14 residues. The germline V gene encodes CDR1 SEHNR and CDR2 FQNEAQ (reference sequence). Here the CDR3 DNA reads TGTGCCAGCAGCTCAACAGACCGAGCCTTGGGCTACACCTTC. It encodes CASSSTDRALGYTF.

The rearrangement links TRBV15 to TRBJ2-3, with D possibly matching TRBD2 (6 bases). The germline gives CDR1 LNHNV, CDR2 YYDKDF (reference sequence). V dropped 0 bases and J dropped 4 bases, with 11 bases sitting between them. There are 15 residues in the CDR3. As DNA, the CDR3 is TGTGCCACCAGCAGAGAACGCGGGGCCCCAGATACGCAGTATTTT. Its protein is CATSRERGAPDTQYF.

This chain joins TRBV11-2 and TRBJ2-4, with TRBD2 identical over 10 bases. Per the germline V gene, CDR1 is SGHAT and CDR2 is FQNNGV. After removal of 6 bases from V and 0 bases from J, the junction contained 8 bases not matched to a gene. The CDR3 consists of 17 residues. The CDR3 nucleotides read TGTGCCAGCAGTTCAGCGGGGGGGGGACTAGCCAAAAACATTCAGTACTTC. Amino acids: CASSSAGGGLAKNIQYF.

The rearrangement uses TRBV3-1 (or the pseudogene TRBV3-2) and TRBJ1-6; D is perhaps TRBD1 (5 bases). CDR1 and CDR2 (germline): LGHDT, YNNKEL (reference sequence). This CDR3 has 15 amino acids. Trimming removed 4 bases from V and 7 bases from J, with 14 bases in between. The CDR3 DNA sequence: TGTGCCAGCAGCCCCCTGACAGACCCAAATTCACCCCTCCACTTT. Encoded protein: CASSPLTDPNSPLHF.

V gene TRBV5-4 combines with J gene TRBJ1-6; D possibly corresponds to TRBD1 (5 bases). There are 15 residues in the CDR3. CDR1 and CDR2 (germline): SGHNT, YYREEE (reference sequence). V was trimmed by 4 bases and J by 7 bases, leaving 15 bases between them. CDR3 amino acids: CASSGGDWGNSPLHF. The CDR3 DNA reads TGTGCCAGCAGCGGGGGGGACTGGGGGAATTCACCCCTCCACTTT.

The rearrangement links TRBV28 to TRBJ2-1, with D perhaps matching TRBD2 (5 bases). Looked up from germline, CDR1 is MDHEN and CDR2 is SYDVKM. CDR3 length: 16 residues. With 5 bases removed from V and 2 bases from J, the gap between germline ends came to 16 bases. The CDR3 DNA is TGTGCCAGCAGTGCGGCTACTAGAGTCGCCTACAATGAGCAGTTCTTC. Protein product: CASSAATRVAYNEQFF.

The J gene is TRBJ1-5, the V gene TRBV2; tentatively, D is TRBD1 (6 bases). The ends were cut back, 7 bases at V and 0 bases at J, with 19 bases in the middle. In germline, CDR1 is SNHLY, CDR2 FYNNEI. The CDR3 has 17 residues. The CDR3 coding sequence is TGTGCCAGCAATATCAGGGGAGGGGCCTATAGCAATCAGCCCCAGCATTTT. This codes for CASNIRGGAYSNQPQHF.

The chain has TRBV5-1 and TRBJ1-2; D may be TRBD1 (5 bases). The CDR3 runs 16 residues. Germline V gene sequence: CDR1 SGHRS, CDR2 YFSETQ. The V gene lost 0 bases and the J gene lost 2 bases, with 14 bases spanning the gap. The CDR3, as DNA: TGCGCCAGCAGCTTGGGTCCAGCAGGGTTCAACTATGGCTACACCTTC. It encodes CASSLGPAGFNYGYTF.

The chain has TRBV18 and TRBJ1-2; D unresolved. Germline V gene lookup returns CDR1 KGHSH and CDR2 LQKENI. V was shortened by 2 bases and J by 2 bases, with 6 bases between the two germline ends. The CDR3 has 13 residues. The CDR3 reads CASSPAGNYGYTF. The CDR3 region has the DNA TGTGCCAGCTCACCAGCGGGGAACTATGGCTACACCTTC.

The chain uses TRBV6-5 and TRBJ1-4, with TRBD1 matching 8 bases. V was pared by 0 bases and J by 8 bases, with 5 bases of the junction left unmatched. This CDR3 has 15 residues. Germline V gene data show CDR1 as MNHEY and CDR2 as SVGAGI. This CDR3 is CASSYSTGVREKLFF. CDR3 nucleotide sequence: TGTGCCAGCAGTTACTCGACAGGGGTTCGCGAAAAACTGTTTTTT.

V is TRBV7-9 and J is TRBJ1-4; 7 nucleotides align to TRBD1. This CDR3 is 19 amino acids long. From germline, CDR1 is SEHNR and CDR2 FQNEAQ (reference sequence). V lost 1 base, J lost 8 bases, and 19 bases stayed unmatched. This CDR3 is CASSLVSRQGIAKGEKLFF. The CDR3 DNA reads as TGTGCCAGCAGCTTAGTATCCCGACAGGGAATCGCTAAGGGAGAAAAACTGTTTTTT.

Only one count was recorded for this clone. CDR3 in amino acids: CASSRTSGTYEQYF. The CDR3 DNA reads TGTGCCAGTAGTCGAACTAGCGGAACCTACGAGCAGTACTTC. V usage is TRBV19 and J usage is TRBJ2-7, with TRBD2 matching over 8 bases. V shed 5 bases, J shed 2 bases, and the junction held 5 bases outside the gene matches. Germline loops: CDR1 LNHDA, CDR2 SQIVND (reference sequence). The length of the CDR3 is 14 residues.

The rearrangement uses TRBV9 and TRBJ1-4; D is ambiguous. In germline, CDR1 is SGDLS, CDR2 YYNGEE. The length of the CDR3 is 14 residues. Trimming stripped 4 bases from V and 8 bases from J, with 15 bases between. The DNA of the CDR3 is TGTGCCAGCAGCTCTGCAGGAATTTCCGAAAAACTGTTTTTT. This codes for CASSSAGISEKLFF.

This chain connects TRBV6-5 to TRBJ2-3; TRBD1 matches at 9 bases. V dropped 6 bases and J dropped 4; count of bases not matched to a gene: 8. In germline, CDR1 is MNHEY, CDR2 SVGAGI. The CDR3 has 15 amino acids. CDR3 coding DNA: TGTGCCAGCAGCCGGGACAGGGATGCCGCAGATACGCAGTATTTT. Translated: CASSRDRDAADTQYF.